Below, 26 T cell receptor beta chains from the same sample are listed, as sequenced in a study of T cell responses to AZD1222 COVID-19 vaccine (dated by TCRdb to about 2021). Libraries came from the immunoSEQ multiplex PCR assay. TCRdb provides this immuneACCESS table in a form limited to in-frame rearrangements. Some clones are lacking; in checked studies, under half of them reflect an unresolved V gene, and why the rest are absent is not known. A total of under 150,000 clones appear in this sample, 80% to 90% of them only once. Of the sample, 8.4% is held by the ten largest clones. In light of the paper, this sample's time point label describes: baseline before first vaccination. This specimen was peripheral blood, taken on day 0 of AZD1222 vaccination. All receptors come from an adult in good health.

The CDR3 DNA reads TGTGCCAGCAGCATTTCCCCGAGGGCCTCTGGAAACACCATATATTTT. Translated, it gives CASSISPRASGNTIYF. This chain joins TRBV9 and TRBJ1-3; no clear D. The V end was cut by 4 bases, the J end by 0 bases, with 14 bases between. Germline assignment: CDR1 SGDLS and CDR2 YYNGEE. The CDR3 is made up of 16 amino acids.

This chain uses TRBV10-3 with TRBJ1-5; TRBD1 is a possible D gene (6 bases). Trimming removed 8 bases from V and 7 bases from J, with 30 bases in between. Germline CDR1 and CDR2: ENHRY and SYGVKD. CDR3 length: 18 amino acids. CDR3 nucleotides: TGTGCCATCCGTCCAAGCAGGGGCGACGGGGGAGGCAGGCAGCCCCAGCATTTT. It is translated as CAIRPSRGDGGGRQPQHF.

The rearrangement links TRBV9 to TRBJ1-5; a possible D gene is TRBD1 (5 bases). The CDR3 has 14 amino acids. Trimming removed 4 bases at V and 0 bases at J, with 8 bases between. Per germline, CDR1 SGDLS and CDR2 YYNGEE. DNA for the CDR3: TGTGCCAGCAGCCTAGACAGTAGCAATCAGCCCCAGCATTTT. Residues: CASSLDSSNQPQHF. Filled out from reference TRBV9 and TRBJ1-5, the complete variable domain reads DSGVTQTPKHLITATGQRVTLRCSPRSGDLSVYWYQQSLDQGLQFLIQYYNGEERAKGNILERFSAQQFPDLHSELNLSSLELGDSALYFCASSLDSSNQPQHFGDGTRLSIL.

The chain has TRBV28 and TRBJ2-1; TRBD2 matches 11 bases. Germline loops: CDR1 MDHEN, CDR2 SYDVKM. Trimming cost V 5 bases and J 4 bases; bases outside gene matches: 7. The CDR3 is 16 residues long. DNA for the CDR3: TGTGCCAGCAGTGCACCACTAGCGGGAGCTTACAATGAGCAGTTCTTC. Translation: CASSAPLAGAYNEQFF.

The CDR3 DNA reads TGTGCCAGCAGTCGTTGGCTTGGGGGAGTCCGGGACTCCTACAATGAGCAGTTCTTC. As protein: CASSRWLGGVRDSYNEQFF. The rearrangement links TRBV5-6 to TRBJ2-1; either TRBD1 or TRBD2 may supply D (5 bases each). Trimming took off 5 bases at V and 0 bases at J, with 24 bases between the two ends. This CDR3 spans 19 amino acids. The germline V gene encodes CDR1 SGHDT and CDR2 YYEEEE. The whole variable domain, filled in from reference TRBV5-6 and TRBJ2-1, reads DAGVTQSPTHLIKTRGQQVTLRCSPKSGHDTVSWYQQALGQGPQFIFQYYEEEERQRGNFPDRFSGHQFPNYSSELNVNALLLGDSALYLCASSRWLGGVRDSYNEQFFGPGTRLTVL.

This clone has only one observation. The chain employs TRBV27 and TRBJ1-2; D perhaps matches TRBD1 (6 bases). Germline CDR1 is MNHEY and CDR2 is SMNVEV (reference sequence). Between the trimmed V and J ends, which lost 2 bases and 4 bases, there was a span of 17 bases. CDR3 length equals 16 residues. The CDR3 loop reads CASSLKRTGALYGYTF. The CDR3 DNA follows: TGTGCCAGCAGTTTAAAAAGGACGGGGGCTCTCTATGGCTACACCTTC.

The rearrangement uses TRBV30 and TRBJ2-2; 8 nucleotides align to TRBD1. This CDR3 comprises 14 residues. The V segment lost 3 bases and the J segment 7 bases; nucleotides outside the gene matches: 7. The germline gives CDR1 GTSNPN, CDR2 SVGIG (reference sequence). The CDR3 DNA is TGTGCCTGGAGAAGACAGGGGTTTGACGGGGAGCTGTTTTTT. Its protein is CAWRRQGFDGELFF.

Worth noting for this clone: The same CDR3 is also encoded by other DNA sequences in this sample. The chain links TRBV7-3 to TRBJ1-1; tentative D call: TRBD1 (5 bases). Trimming took 3 bases from V and 0 from J, leaving 5 bases between them. CDR3 length: 13 amino acids. Germline-derived CDR1 and CDR2 are SGHTA and FQGTGA. The CDR3 here is CASSLTVNTEAFF. The CDR3 nucleotides read TGTGCCAGCAGCTTGACAGTGAACACTGAAGCTTTCTTT. Full variable domain (rest looked up from reference TRBV7-3 and TRBJ1-1): GAGVSQTPSNKVTEKGKYVELRCDPISGHTALYWYRQSLGQGPEFLIYFQGTGAADDSGLPNDRFFAVRPEGSVSTLKIQRTERGDSAVYLCASSLTVNTEAFFGQGTRLTVV.

The chain uses TRBV2 and TRBJ2-1; TRBD1 matches 7 bases. V lost 6 bases to trimming and J lost 11 bases; unmatched junction nucleotides: 7. CDR3 size: 12 residues. Germline V gene lookup returns CDR1 SNHLY and CDR2 FYNNEI. The CDR3 is CASSPTGAKQFF. CDR3 coding DNA: TGTGCCAGCAGCCCCACAGGGGCCAAGCAGTTCTTC. The variable domain in full, completed from reference TRBV2 and TRBJ2-1, reads EPEVTQTPSHQVTQMGQEVILRCVPISNHLYFYWYRQILGQKVEFLVSFYNNEISEKSEIFDDQFSVERPDGSNFTLKIRSTKLEDSAMYFCASSPTGAKQFFGPGTRLTVL.

The V and J genes are TRBV5-1 and TRBJ2-5; D call uncertain. Germline V CDR1 and CDR2: SGHRS, YFSETQ. V was pared by 4 bases and J by 0 bases, with 10 bases between. CDR3 length: 14 amino acids. The DNA of the CDR3 is TGCGCCAGCAGCCCGACACGTTACCAAGAGACCCAGTACTTC. It codes for CASSPTRYQETQYF.

The chain carries TRBV18 and TRBJ2-5; 7 bases fit TRBD1. With V trimmed by 5 bases and J by 1 base, 4 bases remained unmatched. Looked up from germline, CDR1 is KGHSH and CDR2 is LQKENI. The CDR3 spans 14 residues. CDR3 loop: CASSGQVGQETQYF. CDR3 bases: TGTGCCAGCTCAGGACAGGTTGGCCAAGAGACCCAGTACTTC.

This clone was counted between two and nine times. The rearrangement links TRBV5-4 to TRBJ2-3; D unclear. The ends were cut back, 1 base at V and 0 bases at J, with 6 bases in the middle. Germline-derived CDR1 and CDR2 are SGHNT and YYREEE (reference sequence). The CDR3 loop spans 14 amino acids. In nucleotides, the CDR3 is TGTGCCAGCAGCTTGCAAAGTAGCACAGATACGCAGTATTTT. Translation: CASSLQSSTDTQYF.

The rearrangement uses TRBV19 and TRBJ2-7, with 9 bases matching TRBD1. V trimming: 5 bases; J trimming: 0 bases; junction bases outside the gene matches: 11. There are 17 residues in the CDR3. Germline assignment: CDR1 LNHDA and CDR2 SQIVND (reference sequence). The CDR3 DNA reads as TGTGCCAGTAGTGATCCCCACCGGGACAGGGACTCCTACGAGCAGTACTTC. Translation gives CASSDPHRDRDSYEQYF.

The chain is built from TRBV12-3 or TRBV12-4 and TRBJ2-2; D is ambiguous. With 6 bases removed from V and 7 bases from J, the gap between germline ends came to 12 bases. CDR3 size: 13 residues. CDR3 amino acids: CASRPILSGELFF. The CDR3 nucleotides are TGTGCCAGCAGGCCGATCCTGAGCGGGGAGCTGTTTTTT.

The CDR3 loop is CASSSLGTSDQETQYF. In DNA, the CDR3 is TGTGCCAGCTCCTCCCTTGGGACTAGCGACCAAGAGACCCAGTACTTC. This sequence joins TRBV18 and TRBJ2-5; 10 bases map to TRBD2. Per the germline V gene, CDR1 is KGHSH and CDR2 is LQKENI. The length of the CDR3 is 16 residues. Losses at the gene ends were 6 bases for V and 0 bases for J; bases not matched to a gene: 7.

V is TRBV4-2 and J is TRBJ2-6; D gene unclear. Germline CDR1 and CDR2: LGHNA and YNFKEQ. Trimming left V 1 base short and J 0 bases short, with 4 bases between. The CDR3 runs 15 residues. The CDR3: CASSQVSSGANVLTF. The CDR3 DNA sequence: TGTGCCAGCAGCCAAGTTAGCTCTGGGGCCAACGTCCTGACTTTC.

The rearrangement joins TRBV4-2 to TRBJ2-7; no clear D. In germline, CDR1 is LGHNA, CDR2 YNFKEQ. There are 16 residues in the CDR3. V shed 0 bases and J shed 3 bases, with 15 bases lying between them. The CDR3 protein is CASSQEGPNLGYEQYF. In DNA form, the CDR3 reads TGTGCCAGCAGCCAAGAAGGGCCGAATCTGGGCTACGAGCAGTACTTC.

The chain carries TRBV19 and TRBJ1-2; D is perhaps TRBD1 (6 bases). Germline CDR1 LNHDA, CDR2 SQIVND (reference sequence). V shed 7 bases and J shed 4 bases, with 16 bases lying between them. The length of the CDR3 is 14 residues. CDR3 sequence (DNA): TGTGCCAGTACCGACGACAGGCTTCTCTATGGCTACACCTTC. Translating it yields CASTDDRLLYGYTF.

This chain joins TRBV7-8 and TRBJ1-4; TRBD1 aligns across 8 bases. From germline, CDR1 is SGHVS and CDR2 FQNEAQ. Germline trimming cut 5 bases from V and 2 bases from J; bases unmatched to any gene: 1. This CDR3 is built from 14 residues. The CDR3 DNA sequence: TGTGCCAGCAGCCGGGACAGGACTAATGAAAAACTGTTTTTT. Encoded protein: CASSRDRTNEKLFF.

CDR3 coding DNA: TGTGCCAGTAGTAGGGACAGGACCCTTTACTATGGCTACACCTTC. It yields the protein CASSRDRTLYYGYTF. The J gene is TRBJ1-2, the V gene TRBV19; TRBD1 matches 8 bases. The germline V gene encodes CDR1 LNHDA and CDR2 SQIVND (reference sequence). With V trimmed by 4 bases and J by 3 bases, 7 bases remained unmatched. The CDR3 consists of 15 residues.

The V gene is TRBV30, the J gene TRBJ2-1; possible D gene TRBD2, 6 bases. This CDR3 has 11 amino acids. CDR1 is GTSNPN and CDR2 is SVGIG in the germline V gene (reference sequence). V lost 8 bases and J 5 bases, leaving 10 bases between the germline ends. The CDR3 loop is CASSGDNEQFF. The CDR3 nucleotides are TGTGCCAGCTCGGGAGACAATGAGCAGTTCTTC. Together with reference TRBV30 and TRBJ2-1, the CDR3 gives the full variable domain: SQTIHQWPATLVQPVGSPLSLECTVEGTSNPNLYWYRQAAGRGLQLLFYSVGIGQISSEVPQNLSASRPQDRQFILSSKKLLLSDSGFYLCASSGDNEQFFGPGTRLTVL.

The CDR3 DNA reads TGTGCCAGCAGTTTAACCCAGACTGCGCCCCAGCATTTT. Its protein product is CASSLTQTAPQHF. The chain employs TRBV28 and TRBJ1-5, with no clear D. This CDR3 is 13 amino acids long. Trimming took off 2 bases at V and 9 bases at J, with 11 bases between the two ends. The germline V gene encodes CDR1 MDHEN and CDR2 SYDVKM.

The V gene is TRBV10-1, the J gene TRBJ2-1, with 7 positions matching TRBD1. Germline V CDR1 and CDR2: WNHNN, SYGVQD (reference sequence). The CDR3 extends over 14 amino acids. J lost 0 bases, V lost 6 bases, and 2 bases had no gene match. CDR3 amino acids: CASRAGGSYNEQFF. The CDR3 DNA follows: TGCGCCAGCAGAGCAGGGGGCTCCTACAATGAGCAGTTCTTC.

The chain couples TRBV18 to TRBJ1-2; D unresolved. The germline CDR1 and CDR2 sequences are KGHSH and LQKENI. The CDR3 has 13 residues. The V gene lost 6 bases and the J gene lost 3 bases, with 11 bases spanning the gap. This CDR3 is CASSPDMDYGYTF. As DNA, the CDR3 is TGTGCCAGCTCGCCCGACATGGACTATGGCTACACCTTC.

The chain carries TRBV3-1 (or the pseudogene TRBV3-2) and TRBJ2-6, with TRBD1 matching 9 bases. The CDR3 consists of 17 residues. Trimming at V came to 4 bases and at J to 0 bases, leaving 4 bases not matched to a gene. CDR1 is LGHDT, CDR2 YNNKEL, per germline (reference sequence). CDR3 sequence (DNA): TGTGCCAGCAGCCGCGGACAGGGGCCCTCTGGGGCCAACGTCCTGACTTTC. Amino acid sequence: CASSRGQGPSGANVLTF.

The chain uses TRBV11-2 and TRBJ2-1; 9 bases fit TRBD2. V dropped 2 bases and J dropped 5; count of bases not matched to a gene: 7. The CDR3 length is 16 residues. Germline CDR1 reads SGHAT; CDR2 reads FQNNGV. This CDR3 is CASSLNGASGDNEQFF. The CDR3 DNA reads as TGTGCCAGCAGCTTAAACGGGGCTAGCGGGGACAATGAGCAGTTCTTC.